The clone carrying this T cell receptor beta chain was observed a single time. The assay was immunoSEQ multiplex PCR, and TCRdb's table has in-frame clones only and misses some. The sample lists 200,000 to 250,000 clones; 75% to 85% were seen once. Germline V gives CDR1 SNHLY, CDR2 FYNNEI. Germline trimming cut 8 bases from V and 2 bases from J; bases unmatched to any gene: 8. The CDR3 has 14 amino acids. These data are taken from a study of blood T cell repertoires in COVID-19. About the study: Sources were T cells, B-cell-depleted T cells, or PBMCs; the material itself was cDNA or gDNA.

The chain combines TRBV2 with TRBJ1-1; the match to TRBD1 covers 7 bases. The receptor comes from a woman aged 25 to 39 with COVID-19, enrolled during active disease. The specimen sequenced was peripheral blood. The CDR3 DNA is TGTGCCAGCGCTACGACAGGGCCCAACACTGAAGCTTTCTTT. This translates into CASATTGPNTEAFF.